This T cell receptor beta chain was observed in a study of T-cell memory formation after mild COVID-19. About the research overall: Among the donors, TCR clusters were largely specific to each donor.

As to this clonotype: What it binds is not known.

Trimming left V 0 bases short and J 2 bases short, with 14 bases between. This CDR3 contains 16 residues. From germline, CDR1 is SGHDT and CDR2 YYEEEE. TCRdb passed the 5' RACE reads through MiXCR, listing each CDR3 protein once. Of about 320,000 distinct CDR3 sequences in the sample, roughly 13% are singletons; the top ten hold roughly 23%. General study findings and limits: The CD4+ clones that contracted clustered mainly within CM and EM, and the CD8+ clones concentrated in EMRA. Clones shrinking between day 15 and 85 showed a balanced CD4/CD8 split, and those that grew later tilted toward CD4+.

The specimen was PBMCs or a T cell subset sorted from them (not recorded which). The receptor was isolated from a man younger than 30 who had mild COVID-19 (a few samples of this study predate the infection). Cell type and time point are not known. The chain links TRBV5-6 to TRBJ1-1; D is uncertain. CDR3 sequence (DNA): TGTGCCAGCAGCTTGGGGGGATTTTGGGCTAACACTGAAGCTTTCTTT. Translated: CASSLGGFWANTEAFF. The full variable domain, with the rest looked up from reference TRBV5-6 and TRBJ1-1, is DAGVTQSPTHLIKTRGQQVTLRCSPKSGHDTVSWYQQALGQGPQFIFQYYEEEERQRGNFPDRFSGHQFPNYSSELNVNALLLGDSALYLCASSLGGFWANTEAFFGQGTRLTVV.